This T cell receptor beta chain was profiled in a study of PD-1 and CTLA-4 blockade in melanoma (dated by TCRdb to about 2021). Background on the whole study: The study compared how PD-1 blockade and CTLA-4 blockade affected the melanoma-reactive CD8 T cell response in patients with melanoma.

The library relied on the immunoSEQ multiplex PCR assay. TCRdb re-hosts the immuneACCESS table, in-frame sequences only. Its copies lack some clones; in the studies checked, an unresolved V gene accounts for under half of them, and the cause for the rest is not known. For this sample the table gives some 29,000 clones, of which about 89% were detected only once. 8% to 9.5% of the sample rests with the top ten. Points on this clone: Its binding antigen is unknown. No base quality values were provided; no much bigger clone lies one nucleotide off.

From the cysteine through the phenylalanine, the CDR3 covers 16 amino acids. The DNA shown is the 48-base CDR3, in frame from base 1. CDR1 and CDR2 are drawn from the germline V gene: LGHNA, YNFKEQ. Trimming removed 0 bases from V and 10 bases from J, leaving 19 bases between the germline ends. Rearrangement joined TRBV4-2 to TRBJ2-1, with TRBD2 perhaps the D gene, on 6 matching bases. The clonotype originates from a human donor with melanoma. Sequencing was performed on CD8+ T cells from peripheral blood, taken before anti-PD-1 treatment. The base sequence is TGTGCCAGCAGCCAAGATTTGGACTACAACAATGAAGAGCAGTTCTTC. Protein translation: CASSQDLDYNNEEQFF.